This TCR beta chain stems from a study of blood T cell repertoires in COVID-19. Study details: The origin of the acute and convalescent COVID-19 samples was the United States, Italy and Spain.

Source study methods: Amplified reference gene primers provided the basis for estimating nucleated cell counts. The method was immunoSEQ multiplex PCR; TCRdb's version includes in-frame clones alone and lacks a portion of them. The D gene and trimming were derived from the DNA, and the V and J assignments and clone size from that table. The profile shows about 80,000 clones, around 88% of them singletons. CDR1 MNHNY and CDR2 SVGAGI come from the germline V gene (reference sequence). There are 15 residues in the CDR3. V lost 4 bases, J lost 6 bases, and 7 bases stayed unmatched. The chain carries TRBV6-6 and TRBJ2-1, with 9 bases that match TRBD2. Material for sequencing was peripheral blood. The sequence derives from a man older than 75 with active or convalescent COVID-19. CDR3 sequence: CASSFQRGASNEQFF. As DNA, the CDR3 is TGTGCCAGCAGTTTTCAGCGGGGGGCCTCCAATGAGCAGTTCTTC.